These 8 T cell receptor beta chains originate from one sample sequenced in a study of B cell selection in AIRE deficiency. Assay: immunoSEQ multiplex PCR; the TCRdb copy retains only in-frame clones and omits some. The sample holds about 21,000 clones, approximately 94% seen once. The regulatory T cell sort gate was CD4+CD25hiCD127low/negative. Sequenced: Tregs sorted from PBMCs. These receptors were taken from a human donor with AIRE deficiency.

This clone was seen only once. V is TRBV30 and J is TRBJ2-7; 12 positions agree with TRBD2. In germline, CDR1 is GTSNPN, CDR2 SVGIG (reference sequence). The CDR3 is 16 residues long. V trimming: 1 base; J trimming: 2 bases; junction bases outside the gene matches: 6. CDR3 amino acids: CAWSGLAGATAYEQYF. The CDR3 region has the DNA TGTGCCTGGAGTGGACTAGCGGGAGCAACGGCCTACGAGCAGTACTTC.

The V and J genes are TRBV6-6 and TRBJ1-2, with D unresolved. Germline loops: CDR1 MNHNY, CDR2 SVGAGI (reference sequence). V was cut by 0 bases and J by 10 bases, with 9 bases left in between. This CDR3 has 12 amino acids. Written as DNA, the CDR3 is TGTGCCAGCAGTTACTCTCCACCGCCCTACACCTTC. Protein: CASSYSPPPYTF.

This chain links TRBV5-4 with TRBJ2-5, with TRBD1 identical over 8 bases. The junction had 4 bases not matched to a gene; V was cut back by 3 bases and J by 0 bases. CDR1 SGHNT and CDR2 YYREEE come from the germline V gene (reference sequence). The CDR3 spans 15 residues. The chain's CDR3 is CASSYQGAYQETQYF. The CDR3 bases are TGTGCCAGCAGCTATCAGGGGGCCTACCAAGAGACCCAGTACTTC.

The rearrangement joins TRBV19 to TRBJ2-7, with D possibly matching TRBD1 (5 bases). V was cut by 6 bases and J by 1 base, with 10 bases left in between. There are 13 residues in the CDR3. CDR1 is LNHDA and CDR2 is SQIVND in the germline V gene (reference sequence). The CDR3 DNA reads TGTGCCAGTAGAGGGGCCTCGTCCTACGAGCAGTACTTC. Translation: CASRGASSYEQYF.

The chain links TRBV6-5 to TRBJ2-7; D assignment may be TRBD1 or TRBD2 (5 bases each). V gave up 0 bases and J gave up 4 bases, with 13 bases separating them. The CDR3 sequence is 15 residues long. The germline V gene encodes CDR1 MNHEY and CDR2 SVGAGI. The CDR3 reads CASSYSGDGRYEQYF. CDR3 sequence (DNA): TGTGCCAGCAGTTACTCGGGGGACGGCAGATACGAGCAGTACTTC.

The V gene is TRBV28, the J gene TRBJ1-1; no clear D gene. Germline values: CDR1 MDHEN, CDR2 SYDVKM. Trimming removed 7 bases at V and 1 base at J, with 13 bases between. The CDR3 contains 14 residues. The CDR3 DNA reads as TGTGCCAGCAATAAACAGCTACGGAACACTGAAGCTTTCTTT. It encodes CASNKQLRNTEAFF. Drawing the rest from reference TRBV28 and TRBJ1-1, the complete variable domain is DVKVTQSSRYLVKRTGEKVFLECVQDMDHENMFWYRQDPGLGLRLIYFSYDVKMKEKGDIPEGYSVSREKKERFSLILESASTNQTSMYLCASNKQLRNTEAFFGQGTRLTVV.

This chain joins TRBV28 and TRBJ2-1, with TRBD2 matching 9 bases. There are 14 residues in the CDR3. The germline V gene has CDR1 MDHEN and CDR2 SYDVKM. With V trimmed by 2 bases and J by 10 bases, 6 bases remained unmatched. DNA of the CDR3: TGTGCCAGCAGTTTAGCGGGAGGGCCTGAGGAGCAGTTCTTC. It codes for CASSLAGGPEEQFF. Full variable domain (remainder filled in from reference TRBV28 and TRBJ2-1): DVKVTQSSRYLVKRTGEKVFLECVQDMDHENMFWYRQDPGLGLRLIYFSYDVKMKEKGDIPEGYSVSREKKERFSLILESASTNQTSMYLCASSLAGGPEEQFFGPGTRLTVL.

The chain carries TRBV6-6 and TRBJ2-2, with TRBD2 matching 12 bases. The CDR3 covers 15 residues. Germline values: CDR1 MNHNY, CDR2 SVGAGI (reference sequence). The trim removed 7 bases at V and 5 bases at J, leaving 5 bases unmatched. The DNA of the CDR3 is TGTGCCAGCACGTTCGGACTAGCGGGAACCGGGGAGCTGTTTTTT. It codes for CASTFGLAGTGELFF.